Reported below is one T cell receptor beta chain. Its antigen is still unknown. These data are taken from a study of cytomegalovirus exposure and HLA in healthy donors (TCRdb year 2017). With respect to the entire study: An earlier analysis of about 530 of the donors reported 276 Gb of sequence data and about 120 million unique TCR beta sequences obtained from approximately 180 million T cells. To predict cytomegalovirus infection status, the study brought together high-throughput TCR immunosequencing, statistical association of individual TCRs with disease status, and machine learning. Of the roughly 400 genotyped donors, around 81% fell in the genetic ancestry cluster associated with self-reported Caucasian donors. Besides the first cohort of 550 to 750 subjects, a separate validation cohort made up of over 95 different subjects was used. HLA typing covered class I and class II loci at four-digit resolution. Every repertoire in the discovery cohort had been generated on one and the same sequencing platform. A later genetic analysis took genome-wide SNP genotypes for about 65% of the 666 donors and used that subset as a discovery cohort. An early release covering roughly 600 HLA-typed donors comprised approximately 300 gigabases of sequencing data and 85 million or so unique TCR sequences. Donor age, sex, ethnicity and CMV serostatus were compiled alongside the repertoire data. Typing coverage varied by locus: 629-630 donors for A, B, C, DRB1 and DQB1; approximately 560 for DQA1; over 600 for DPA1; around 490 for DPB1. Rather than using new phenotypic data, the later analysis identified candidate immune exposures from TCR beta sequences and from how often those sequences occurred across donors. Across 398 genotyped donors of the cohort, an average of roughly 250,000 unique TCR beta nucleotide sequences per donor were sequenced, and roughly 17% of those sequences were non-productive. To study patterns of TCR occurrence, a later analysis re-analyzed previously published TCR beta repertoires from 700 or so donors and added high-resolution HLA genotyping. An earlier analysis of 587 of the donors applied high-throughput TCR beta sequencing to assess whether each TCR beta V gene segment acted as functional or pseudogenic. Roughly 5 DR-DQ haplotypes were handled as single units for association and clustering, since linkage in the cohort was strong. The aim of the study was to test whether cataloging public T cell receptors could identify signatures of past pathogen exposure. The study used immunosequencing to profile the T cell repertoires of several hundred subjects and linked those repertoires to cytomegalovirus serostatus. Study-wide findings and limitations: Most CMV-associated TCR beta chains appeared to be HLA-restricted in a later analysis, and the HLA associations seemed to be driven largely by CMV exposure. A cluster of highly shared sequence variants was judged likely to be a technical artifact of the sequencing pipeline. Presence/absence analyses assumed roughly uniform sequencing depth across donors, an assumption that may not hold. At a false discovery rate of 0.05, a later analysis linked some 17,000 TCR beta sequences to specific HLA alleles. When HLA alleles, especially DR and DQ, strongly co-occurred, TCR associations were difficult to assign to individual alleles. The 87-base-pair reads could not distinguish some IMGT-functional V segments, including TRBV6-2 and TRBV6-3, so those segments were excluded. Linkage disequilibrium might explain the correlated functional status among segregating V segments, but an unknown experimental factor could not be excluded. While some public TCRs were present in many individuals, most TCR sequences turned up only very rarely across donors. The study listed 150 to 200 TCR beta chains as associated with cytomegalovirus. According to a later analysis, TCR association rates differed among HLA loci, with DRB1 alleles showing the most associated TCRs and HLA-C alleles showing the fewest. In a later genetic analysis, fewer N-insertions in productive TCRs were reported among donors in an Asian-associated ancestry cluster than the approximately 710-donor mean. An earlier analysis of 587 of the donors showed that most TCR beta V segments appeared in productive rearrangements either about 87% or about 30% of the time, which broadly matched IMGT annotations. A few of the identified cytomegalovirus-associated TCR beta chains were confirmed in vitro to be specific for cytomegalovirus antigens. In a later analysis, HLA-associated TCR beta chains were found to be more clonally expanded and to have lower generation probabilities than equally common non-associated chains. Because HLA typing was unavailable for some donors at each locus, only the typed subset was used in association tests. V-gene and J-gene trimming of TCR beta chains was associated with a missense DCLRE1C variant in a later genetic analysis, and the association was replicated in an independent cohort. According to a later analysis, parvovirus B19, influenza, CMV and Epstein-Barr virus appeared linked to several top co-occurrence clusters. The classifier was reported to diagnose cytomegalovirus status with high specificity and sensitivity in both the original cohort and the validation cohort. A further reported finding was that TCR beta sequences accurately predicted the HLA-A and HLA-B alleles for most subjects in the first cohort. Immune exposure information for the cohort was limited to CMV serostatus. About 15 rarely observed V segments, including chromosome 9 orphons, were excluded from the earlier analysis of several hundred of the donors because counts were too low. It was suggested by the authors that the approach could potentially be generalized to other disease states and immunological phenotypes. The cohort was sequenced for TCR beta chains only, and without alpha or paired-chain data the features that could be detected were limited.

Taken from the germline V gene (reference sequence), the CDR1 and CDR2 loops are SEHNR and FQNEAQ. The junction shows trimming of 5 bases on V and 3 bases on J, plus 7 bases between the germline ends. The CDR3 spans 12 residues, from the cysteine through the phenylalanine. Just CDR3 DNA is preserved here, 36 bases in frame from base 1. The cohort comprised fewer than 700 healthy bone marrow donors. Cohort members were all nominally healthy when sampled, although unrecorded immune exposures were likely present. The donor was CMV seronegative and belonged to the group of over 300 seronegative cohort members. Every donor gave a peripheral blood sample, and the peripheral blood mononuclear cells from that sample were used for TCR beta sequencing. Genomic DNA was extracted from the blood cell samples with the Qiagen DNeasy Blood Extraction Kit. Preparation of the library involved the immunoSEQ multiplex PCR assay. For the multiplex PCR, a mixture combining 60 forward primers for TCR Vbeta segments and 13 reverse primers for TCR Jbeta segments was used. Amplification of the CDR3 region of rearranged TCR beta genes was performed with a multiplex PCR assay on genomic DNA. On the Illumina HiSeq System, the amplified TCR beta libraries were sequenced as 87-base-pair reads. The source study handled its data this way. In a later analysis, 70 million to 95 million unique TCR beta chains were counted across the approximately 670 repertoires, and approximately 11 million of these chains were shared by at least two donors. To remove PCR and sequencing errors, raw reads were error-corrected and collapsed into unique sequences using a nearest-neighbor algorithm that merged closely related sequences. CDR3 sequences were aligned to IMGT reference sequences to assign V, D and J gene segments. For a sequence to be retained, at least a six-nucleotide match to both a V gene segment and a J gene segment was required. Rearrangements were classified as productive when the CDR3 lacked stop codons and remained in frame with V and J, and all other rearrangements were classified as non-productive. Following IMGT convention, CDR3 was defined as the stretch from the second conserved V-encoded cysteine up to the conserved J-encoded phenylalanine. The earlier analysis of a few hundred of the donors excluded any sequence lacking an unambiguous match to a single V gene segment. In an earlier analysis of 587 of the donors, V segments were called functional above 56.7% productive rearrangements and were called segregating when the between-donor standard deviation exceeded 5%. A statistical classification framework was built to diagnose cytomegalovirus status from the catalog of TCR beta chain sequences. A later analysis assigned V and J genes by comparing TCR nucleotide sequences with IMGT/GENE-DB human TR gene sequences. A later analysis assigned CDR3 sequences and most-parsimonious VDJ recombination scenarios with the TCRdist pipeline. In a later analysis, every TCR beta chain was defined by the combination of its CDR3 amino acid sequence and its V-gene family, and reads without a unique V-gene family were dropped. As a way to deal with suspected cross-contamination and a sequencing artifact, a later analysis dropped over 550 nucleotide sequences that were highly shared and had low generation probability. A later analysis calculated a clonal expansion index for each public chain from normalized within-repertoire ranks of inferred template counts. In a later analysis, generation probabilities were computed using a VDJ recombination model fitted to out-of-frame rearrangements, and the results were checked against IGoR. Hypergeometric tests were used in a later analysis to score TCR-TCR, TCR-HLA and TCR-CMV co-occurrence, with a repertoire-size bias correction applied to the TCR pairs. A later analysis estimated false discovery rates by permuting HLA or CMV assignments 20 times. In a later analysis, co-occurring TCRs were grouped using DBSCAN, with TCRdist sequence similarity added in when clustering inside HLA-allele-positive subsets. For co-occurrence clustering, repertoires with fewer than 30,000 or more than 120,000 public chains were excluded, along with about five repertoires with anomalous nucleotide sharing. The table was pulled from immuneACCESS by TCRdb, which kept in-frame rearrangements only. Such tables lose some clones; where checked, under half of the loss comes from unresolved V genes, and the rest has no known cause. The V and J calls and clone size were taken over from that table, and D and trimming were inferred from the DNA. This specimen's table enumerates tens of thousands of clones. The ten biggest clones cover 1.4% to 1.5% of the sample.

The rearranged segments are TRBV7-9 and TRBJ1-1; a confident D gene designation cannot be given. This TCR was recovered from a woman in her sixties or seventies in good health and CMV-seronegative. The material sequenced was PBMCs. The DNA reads TGTGCCAGCAGCCTTTCGGACACTGAAGCTTTCTTT. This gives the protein CASSLSDTEAFF.